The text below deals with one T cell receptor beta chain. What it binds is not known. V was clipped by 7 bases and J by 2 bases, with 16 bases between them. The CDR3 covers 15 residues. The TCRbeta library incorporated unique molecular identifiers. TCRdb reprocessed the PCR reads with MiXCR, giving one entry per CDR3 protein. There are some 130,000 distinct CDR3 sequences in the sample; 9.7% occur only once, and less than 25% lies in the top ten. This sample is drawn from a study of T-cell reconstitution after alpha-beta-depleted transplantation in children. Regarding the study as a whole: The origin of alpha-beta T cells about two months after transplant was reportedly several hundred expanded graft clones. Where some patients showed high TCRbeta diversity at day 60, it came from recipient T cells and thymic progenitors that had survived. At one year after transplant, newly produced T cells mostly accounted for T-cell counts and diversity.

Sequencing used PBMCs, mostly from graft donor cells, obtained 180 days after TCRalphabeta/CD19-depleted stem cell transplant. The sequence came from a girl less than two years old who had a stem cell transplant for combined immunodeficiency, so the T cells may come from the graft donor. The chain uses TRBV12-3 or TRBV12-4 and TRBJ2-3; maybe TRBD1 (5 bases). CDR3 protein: CASTEPDSSTDTQYF. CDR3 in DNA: TGTGCCAGCACCGAACCCGACAGCTCCACAGATACGCAGTATTTT.